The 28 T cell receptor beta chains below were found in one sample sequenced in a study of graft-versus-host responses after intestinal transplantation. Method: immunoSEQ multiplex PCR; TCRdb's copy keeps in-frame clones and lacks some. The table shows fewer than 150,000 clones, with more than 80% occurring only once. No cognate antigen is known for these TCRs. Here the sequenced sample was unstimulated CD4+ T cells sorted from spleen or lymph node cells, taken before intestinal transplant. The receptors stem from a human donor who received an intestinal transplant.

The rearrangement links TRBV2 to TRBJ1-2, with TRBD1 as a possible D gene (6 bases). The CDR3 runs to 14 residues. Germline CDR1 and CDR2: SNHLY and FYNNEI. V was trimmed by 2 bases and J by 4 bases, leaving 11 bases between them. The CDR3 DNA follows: TGTGCCAGCAGTGAACTACAGGGTGTCTATGGCTACACCTTC. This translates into CASSELQGVYGYTF.

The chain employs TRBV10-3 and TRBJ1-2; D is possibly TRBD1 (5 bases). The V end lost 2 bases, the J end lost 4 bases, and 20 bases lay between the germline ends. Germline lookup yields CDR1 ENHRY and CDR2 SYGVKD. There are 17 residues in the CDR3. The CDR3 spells CAISEPGGTRTSYGYTF. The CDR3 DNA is TGTGCCATCAGTGAGCCCGGAGGGACCAGGACCAGCTATGGCTACACCTTC.

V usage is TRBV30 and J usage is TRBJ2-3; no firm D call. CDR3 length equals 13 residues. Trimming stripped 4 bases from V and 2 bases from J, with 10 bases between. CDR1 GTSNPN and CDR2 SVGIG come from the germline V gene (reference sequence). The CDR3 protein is CAWMGRPTDTQYF. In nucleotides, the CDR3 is TGTGCCTGGATGGGCAGGCCCACAGATACGCAGTATTTT.

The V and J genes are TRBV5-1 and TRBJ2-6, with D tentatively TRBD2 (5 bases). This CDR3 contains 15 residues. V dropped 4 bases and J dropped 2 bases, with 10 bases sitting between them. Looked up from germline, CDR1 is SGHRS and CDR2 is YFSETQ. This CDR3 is CASSKGSPGANVLTF. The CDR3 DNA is TGCGCCAGCAGCAAAGGGAGCCCTGGGGCCAACGTCCTGACTTTC. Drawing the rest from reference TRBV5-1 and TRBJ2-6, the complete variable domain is KAGVTQTPRYLIKTRGQQVTLSCSPISGHRSVSWYQQTPGQGLQFLFEYFSETQRNKGNFPGRFSGRQFSNSRSEMNVSTLELGDSALYLCASSKGSPGANVLTFGAGSRLTVL.

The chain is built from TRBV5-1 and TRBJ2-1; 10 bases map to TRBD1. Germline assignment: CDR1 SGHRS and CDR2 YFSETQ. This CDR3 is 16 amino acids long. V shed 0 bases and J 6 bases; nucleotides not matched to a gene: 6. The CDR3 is CASSLARDRGFNEQFF. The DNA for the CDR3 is TGCGCCAGCAGCTTGGCCCGGGACAGGGGATTCAATGAGCAGTTCTTC.

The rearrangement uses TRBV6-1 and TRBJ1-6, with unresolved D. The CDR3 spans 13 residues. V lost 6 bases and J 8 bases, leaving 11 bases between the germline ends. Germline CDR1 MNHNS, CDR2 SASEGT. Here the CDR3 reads CASSEAGYSPLHF. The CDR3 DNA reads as TGTGCCAGCAGCGAGGCGGGCTATTCACCCCTCCACTTT.

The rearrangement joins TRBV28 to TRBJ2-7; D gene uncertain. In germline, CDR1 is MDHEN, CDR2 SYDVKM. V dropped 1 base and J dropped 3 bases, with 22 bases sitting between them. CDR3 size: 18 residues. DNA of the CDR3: TGTGCCAGCAGTTTATTGTTGTCCGCGACTTCCAGGAGCTACGAGCAGTACTTC. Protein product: CASSLLLSATSRSYEQYF.

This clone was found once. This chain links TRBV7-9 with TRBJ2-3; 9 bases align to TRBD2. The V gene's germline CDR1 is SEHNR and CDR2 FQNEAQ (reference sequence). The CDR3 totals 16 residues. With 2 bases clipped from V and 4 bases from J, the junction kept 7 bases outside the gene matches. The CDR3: CASSLSGGGAADTQYF. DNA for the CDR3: TGTGCCAGCAGCTTAAGCGGCGGGGGGGCCGCAGATACGCAGTATTTT.

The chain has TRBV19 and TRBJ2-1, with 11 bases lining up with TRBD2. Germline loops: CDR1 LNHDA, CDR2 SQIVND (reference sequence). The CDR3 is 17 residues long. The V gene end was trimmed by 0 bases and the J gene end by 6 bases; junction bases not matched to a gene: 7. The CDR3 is CASSIDPTSGAINEQFF. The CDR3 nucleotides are TGTGCCAGTAGTATAGACCCGACTAGCGGGGCGATCAATGAGCAGTTCTTC.

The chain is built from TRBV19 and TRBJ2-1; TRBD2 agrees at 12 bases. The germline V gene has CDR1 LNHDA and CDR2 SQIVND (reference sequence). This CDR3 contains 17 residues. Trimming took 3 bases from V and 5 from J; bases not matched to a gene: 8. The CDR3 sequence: CASSIRLAGVNHNEQFF. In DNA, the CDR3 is TGTGCCAGTAGTATCAGACTAGCGGGGGTCAATCACAATGAGCAGTTCTTC.

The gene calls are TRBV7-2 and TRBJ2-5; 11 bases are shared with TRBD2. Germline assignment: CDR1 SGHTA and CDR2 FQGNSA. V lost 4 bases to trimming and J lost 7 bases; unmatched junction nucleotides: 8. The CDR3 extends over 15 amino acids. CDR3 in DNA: TGTGCCAGCAGCTCCCTAGCGGGGGGTATGGGGACCCAGTACTTC. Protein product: CASSSLAGGMGTQYF.

The CDR3 sequence: CASSPLDNYRTDTQYF. CDR3 coding DNA: TGTGCCAGTAGCCCACTAGACAACTACCGCACAGATACGCAGTATTTT. This rearrangement joins TRBV19 to TRBJ2-3; TRBD2 might be the D (5 bases). Germline values: CDR1 LNHDA, CDR2 SQIVND (reference sequence). CDR3 length equals 16 residues. V was trimmed by 6 bases and J by 1 base, leaving 17 bases between them.

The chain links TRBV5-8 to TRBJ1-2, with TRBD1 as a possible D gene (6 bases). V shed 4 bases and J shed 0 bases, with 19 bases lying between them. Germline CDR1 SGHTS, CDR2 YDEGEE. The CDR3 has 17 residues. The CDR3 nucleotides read TGTGCCAGCAGCCGCGTCGAGGGGACAAAAGCTAACTATGGCTACACCTTC. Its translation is CASSRVEGTKANYGYTF.

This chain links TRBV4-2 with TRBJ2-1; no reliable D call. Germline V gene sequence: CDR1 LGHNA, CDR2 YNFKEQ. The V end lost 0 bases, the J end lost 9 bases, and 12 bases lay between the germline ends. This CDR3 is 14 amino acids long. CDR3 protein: CASSQDHAASEQFF. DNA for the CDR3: TGTGCCAGCAGCCAAGATCATGCCGCCAGTGAGCAGTTCTTC.

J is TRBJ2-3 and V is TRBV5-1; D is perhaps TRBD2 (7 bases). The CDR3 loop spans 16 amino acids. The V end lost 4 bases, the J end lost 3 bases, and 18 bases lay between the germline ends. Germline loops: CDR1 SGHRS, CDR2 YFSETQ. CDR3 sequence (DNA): TGCGCCAGCAGCGCCACCCGGGGGGCCGGGACAGATACGCAGTATTTT. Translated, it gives CASSATRGAGTDTQYF.

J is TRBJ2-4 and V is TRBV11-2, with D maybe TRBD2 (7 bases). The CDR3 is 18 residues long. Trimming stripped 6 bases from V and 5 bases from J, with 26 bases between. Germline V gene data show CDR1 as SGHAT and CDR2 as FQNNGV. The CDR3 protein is CASRPGRGGAREENIQYF. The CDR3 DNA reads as TGTGCCAGCAGGCCGGGCCGAGGGGGGGCCAGGGAGGAAAACATTCAGTACTTC. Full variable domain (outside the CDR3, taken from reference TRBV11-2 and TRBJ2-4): EAGVAQSPRYKIIEKRQSVAFWCNPISGHATLYWYQQILGQGPKLLIQFQNNGVVDDSQLPKDRFSAERLKGVDSTLKIQPAKLEDSAVYLCASRPGRGGAREENIQYFGAGTRLSVL.

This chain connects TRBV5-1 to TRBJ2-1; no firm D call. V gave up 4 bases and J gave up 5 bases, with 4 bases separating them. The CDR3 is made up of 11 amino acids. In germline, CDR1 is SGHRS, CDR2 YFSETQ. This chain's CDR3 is CASSLNNEQFF. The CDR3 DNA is TGCGCCAGCAGCCTAAACAATGAGCAGTTCTTC.

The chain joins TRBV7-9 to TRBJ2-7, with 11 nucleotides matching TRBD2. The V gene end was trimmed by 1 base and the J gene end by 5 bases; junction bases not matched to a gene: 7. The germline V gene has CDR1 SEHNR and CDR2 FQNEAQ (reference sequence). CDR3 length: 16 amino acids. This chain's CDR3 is CASSLDELAGVDEQYF. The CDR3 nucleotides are TGTGCCAGCAGCTTAGACGAACTAGCGGGGGTTGACGAGCAGTACTTC.

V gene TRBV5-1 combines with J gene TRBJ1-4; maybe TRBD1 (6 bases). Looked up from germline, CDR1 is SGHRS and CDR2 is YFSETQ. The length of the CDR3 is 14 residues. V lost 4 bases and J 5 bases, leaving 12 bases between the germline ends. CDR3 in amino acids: CASSLRDINEKLFF. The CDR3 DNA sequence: TGCGCCAGCAGCCTCCGGGACATCAATGAAAAACTGTTTTTT.

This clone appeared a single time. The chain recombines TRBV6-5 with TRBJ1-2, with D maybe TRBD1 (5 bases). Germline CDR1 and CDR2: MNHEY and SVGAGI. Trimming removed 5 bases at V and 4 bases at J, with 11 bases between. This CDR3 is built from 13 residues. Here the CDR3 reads CASSESGTYGYTF. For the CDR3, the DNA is TGTGCCAGCAGTGAGTCGGGGACCTATGGCTACACCTTC.

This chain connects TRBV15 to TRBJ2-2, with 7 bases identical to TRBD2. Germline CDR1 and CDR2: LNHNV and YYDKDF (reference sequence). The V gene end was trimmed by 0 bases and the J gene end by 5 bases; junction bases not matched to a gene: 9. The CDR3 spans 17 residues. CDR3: CATSRDLGAGLTGELFF. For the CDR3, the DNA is TGTGCCACCAGCAGAGATCTGGGAGCGGGGCTGACCGGGGAGCTGTTTTTT.

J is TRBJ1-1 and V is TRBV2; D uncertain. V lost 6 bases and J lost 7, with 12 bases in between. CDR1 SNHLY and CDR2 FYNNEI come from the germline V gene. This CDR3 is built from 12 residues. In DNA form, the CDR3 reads TGTGCCAGCAGCGGACGGAATTTTGAAGCTTTCTTT. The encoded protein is CASSGRNFEAFF.

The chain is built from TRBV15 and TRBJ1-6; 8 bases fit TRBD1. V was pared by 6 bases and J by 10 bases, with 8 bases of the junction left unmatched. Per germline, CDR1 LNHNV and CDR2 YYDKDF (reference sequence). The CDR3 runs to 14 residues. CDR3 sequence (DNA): TGTGCCACCAGGAAGGACAGGGTCGGGTCACCCCTCCACTTT. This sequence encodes CATRKDRVGSPLHF.

CDR3 region: CSVGKGVYGYTF. DNA of the CDR3: TGCAGCGTTGGGAAGGGGGTCTATGGCTACACCTTC. This chain uses TRBV29-1 with TRBJ1-2; perhaps TRBD1 as D (6 bases). The CDR3 runs 12 residues. The V gene's germline CDR1 is SQVTM and CDR2 ANQGSEA. Trimming pared 4 bases from V and 4 bases from J, leaving 10 bases between.

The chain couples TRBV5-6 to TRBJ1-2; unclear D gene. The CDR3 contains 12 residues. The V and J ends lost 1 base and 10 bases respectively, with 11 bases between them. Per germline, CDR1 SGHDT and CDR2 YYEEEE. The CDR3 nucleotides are TGTGCCAGCAGCTTGCAAGCAGTCGACTACACCTTC. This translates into CASSLQAVDYTF.

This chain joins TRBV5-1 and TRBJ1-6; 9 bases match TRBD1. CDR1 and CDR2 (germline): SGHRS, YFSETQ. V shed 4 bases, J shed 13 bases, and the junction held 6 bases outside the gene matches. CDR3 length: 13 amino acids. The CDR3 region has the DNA TGCGCCAGCAGCGGAACAGGGGGCTTCCCCCTCCACTTT. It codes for CASSGTGGFPLHF.

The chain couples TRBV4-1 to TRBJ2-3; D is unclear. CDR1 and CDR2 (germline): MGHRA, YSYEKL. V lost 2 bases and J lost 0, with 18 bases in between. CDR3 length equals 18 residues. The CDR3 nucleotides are TGCGCCAGCAGCCAACTCCCCGCCCCCCAGGTAAGCACAGATACGCAGTATTTT. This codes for CASSQLPAPQVSTDTQYF.

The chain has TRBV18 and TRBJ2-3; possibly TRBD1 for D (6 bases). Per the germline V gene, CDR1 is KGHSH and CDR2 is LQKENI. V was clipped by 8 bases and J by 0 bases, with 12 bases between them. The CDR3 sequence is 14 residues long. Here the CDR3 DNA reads TGTGCCAGCCAACAGGGTTTTAGCACAGATACGCAGTATTTT. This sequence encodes CASQQGFSTDTQYF. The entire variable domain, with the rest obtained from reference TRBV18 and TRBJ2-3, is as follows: NAGVMQNPRHLVRRRGQEARLRCSPMKGHSHVYWYRQLPEEGLKFMVYLQKENIIDESGMPKERFSAEFPKEGPSILRIQQVVRGDSAAYFCASQQGFSTDTQYFGPGTRLTVL.